The clone carrying this T cell receptor (beta chain) showed up many times. This sample stems from a study of T-cell reconstitution after alpha-beta-depleted transplantation in children. For TCRbeta, the library was prepared with unique molecular identifiers. TCRdb redid the calling of the PCR reads with MiXCR, one entry per CDR3 protein. The table shows 150,000 to 200,000 distinct CDR3 sequences, with less than 8% occurring only once. The CDR3 is 16 residues long. V was clipped by 4 bases and J by 5 bases; unmatched bases: 6. CDR1 KGHDR and CDR2 SFDVKD come from the germline V gene. The receptor was derived from a human donor who donated a stem cell graft to a child with Wiskott-Aldrich syndrome. The source was PBMCs from the stem cell graft donor, collected from the stem cell graft. V usage is TRBV24-1 and J usage is TRBJ1-5; TRBD1 matches at 11 bases. DNA of the CDR3: TGTGCCACCAGTGACGCCGGACAGGGGGCCCATCAGCCCCAGCATTTT. It is translated as CATSDAGQGAHQPQHF.